In its sample, the clone carrying this TCR beta chain was seen a few times. Its antigen is as yet unknown. TCR beta CDR3 regions were amplified from RNA transcripts. The HTBI primer set served for first-round RT-PCR of the TCR CDR3. MiXCR, run by TCRdb on the multiplex PCR reads, gives a single entry per CDR3 protein. The table shows about 570,000 distinct CDR3 sequences, with 14% occurring only once. The diagnostic basis comprised clinical symptoms, serum thyroxine and TRAb, thyroid ultrasound and orbital computed tomography. This entry belongs to a study of T cells in Graves' hyperthyroidism and ophthalmopathy. Study details: Peripheral blood was secured at the point of initial diagnosis, before any treatment.

Trimming removed 4 bases at V and 11 bases at J, with 11 bases between. This CDR3 is 12 amino acids long. Germline CDR1 MNHNS, CDR2 SASEGT. Study conclusions and caveats: In simple terms, a model built on 13 V-J features told ophthalmopathy apart from stable hyperthyroidism.

This TCR came from a woman between 35 and 50 years old with Graves' hyperthyroidism. The chain is built from TRBV6-1 and TRBJ1-4; no clear D. Material for sequencing was blood. CDR3 DNA sequence: TGTGCCAGCAGTGGACCCGACATGAAACTGTTTTTT. Its protein is CASSGPDMKLFF.